The 12 T cell receptor beta chains in this list originate from one sample, sequenced in a study of T cell clonality in common variable immunodeficiency. Findings of the study overall: In common variable immunodeficiency, TCR beta chains reportedly carried fewer deletions and N-nucleotide insertions.

Some clones are missing from TCRdb's copy, which holds only in-frame ones; the method was immunoSEQ multiplex PCR. There are 40,000 to 50,000 clones in the sample, none observed a single time. Their antigens remain unidentified. Sequencing was done on a sample of peripheral blood mononuclear cells. The receptors were sampled from a human donor with common variable immunodeficiency.

This clone was observed a few times. Coverage ceases 3 residues before the CDR3 finishes, and the germline J gene fills in the end. This chain uses TRBV6-1 with TRBJ1-3, with D unclear. V was shortened by 3 bases and J by 4 bases, with 10 bases between the two germline ends. The CDR3 spans 14 residues. Germline V lookup: CDR1 MNHNS, CDR2 SASEGT. The CDR3 bases that were read are TGTGCCAGCAGTGACGAGGGTATCGGAAACACC. Translating it yields CASSDEGIGNT. The whole CDR3 is CASSDEGIGNTIYF.

Only a few counts were recorded for this clone. Read coverage stops 3 residues before the CDR3 terminus; the germline J gene supplies the remainder. The rearrangement uses TRBV19 and TRBJ2-7; D is possibly TRBD1 (6 bases). Germline-derived CDR1 and CDR2 are LNHDA and SQIVND (reference sequence). Deletions cut 4 bases from V and 6 bases from J, with 19 bases between. The CDR3 has 15 residues. The CDR3 loop is CASSTLQGLMSEQYF. The part of the CDR3 DNA that was read is TGTGCCAGTAGTACCCTACAGGGCCTGATGAGCGAG.

This clone was detected many times. The CDR3 goes on 3 residues after the read ends, and that part is filled in from the germline J gene. V usage is TRBV30 and J usage is TRBJ2-2; D ambiguous. V was cut by 2 bases and J by 0 bases, with 10 bases left in between. CDR1 GTSNPN and CDR2 SVGIG come from the germline V gene (reference sequence). There are 15 residues in the CDR3. The chain's CDR3 is CAWSRSFTNTGELFF. The sequenced CDR3 bases are TGTGCCTGGAGTCGTAGTTTTACGAACACCGGGGAG.

In its sample, this clone was seen many times. With the read ending 3 residues before the CDR3 end, the germline J gene is used to fill in that end. This chain connects TRBV6-1 to TRBJ2-7, with no clear D. CDR3 length equals 13 residues. V gave up 4 bases and J gave up 1 base, with 8 bases separating them. Germline CDR1 and CDR2: MNHNS and SASEGT. The sequenced CDR3 bases are TGTGCCAGCAGTGTTCCTAGTTCCTACGAG. It specifies CASSVPSSYE. Given in full, the CDR3 is CASSVPSSYEQYF.

Regarding this clone: With the read ending 3 residues before the CDR3 end, the germline J gene is used to fill in that end. The chain has TRBV19 and TRBJ2-7, with D possibly being TRBD1 (6 bases). With 4 bases removed from V and 1 base from J, the gap between germline ends came to 14 bases. The CDR3 is 15 residues long. In germline, CDR1 is LNHDA, CDR2 SQIVND (reference sequence). The sequenced CDR3 bases are TGTGCCAGTAGTAACTCCGGGACACGATCCTACGAG. This sequence encodes CASSNSGTRSYE. The complete CDR3 reads CASSNSGTRSYEQYF.

Comments on this clone: The observed sequence ends 3 residues before the CDR3 terminus, with the missing tail filled in from the germline J gene. The chain couples TRBV19 to TRBJ1-2; 7 bases align to TRBD1. CDR3 length equals 13 residues. Germline trimming cut 9 bases from V and 4 bases from J; bases unmatched to any gene: 8. Germline CDR1 and CDR2: LNHDA and SQIVND (reference sequence). CDR3 bases read: TGTGCCAGCCGGGGACAGCCAATCTATGGC. Its protein product is CASRGQPIYG. The CDR3 reads in full as CASRGQPIYGYTF.

This clone was seen many times. The read halts 3 residues ahead of the CDR3 end, with the missing end drawn from the germline J gene. The chain links TRBV7-6 to TRBJ1-1; 9 positions agree with TRBD1. The CDR3 runs to 16 residues. Germline trimming cut 2 bases from V and 3 bases from J; bases unmatched to any gene: 7. Germline V gives CDR1 SGHVS, CDR2 FNYEAQ. CDR3 DNA, as far as it was read: TGTGCCAGCAGCTTAACGAAGACAGGGGGGGACACTGAA. Amino acid sequence: CASSLTKTGGDTE. The whole CDR3 protein reads CASSLTKTGGDTEAFF.

This clone was recorded many times. The CDR3 extends 3 residues past the end of the read, so its final part is completed from the germline J gene. The chain has TRBV2 and TRBJ1-2; 9 nucleotides align to TRBD1. The CDR3 has 18 amino acids. V lost 2 bases and J lost 4; bases outside the gene matches: 14. Germline values: CDR1 SNHLY, CDR2 FYNNEI. This chain's CDR3 is CASSEYSPRDRVSYGYTF. CDR3 bases read: TGTGCCAGCAGTGAATACTCGCCCCGGGACAGGGTGTCCTATGGC.

Partial CDR3 DNA: TGTGCCAGCAGCCAAGGGACTAGCGAGCTCTACGAG. Translation: CASSQGTSELYE. The whole CDR3 protein is CASSQGTSELYEQYF. The chain couples TRBV11-3 to TRBJ2-7, with 10 bases identical to TRBD2. The CDR3 goes on 3 residues after the read ends, and that part is filled in from the germline J gene. Germline values: CDR1 SGHNT, CDR2 YENEEA. After removal of 5 bases from V and 3 bases from J, the junction contained 7 bases not matched to a gene. CDR3 size: 15 residues.

This clone was seen many times. The read gets to within 3 residues of the CDR3 end, and the germline J gene fills in the rest. This sequence joins TRBV6-2 or TRBV6-3 and TRBJ1-1; the match to TRBD1 covers 7 bases. In germline, CDR1 is MNHEY, CDR2 SVGEGT. There are 13 residues in the CDR3. The CDR3 DNA, read in part, is TGTGCCAGCACTCAAGAGGTTGGGACAGCG. It specifies CASTQEVGTA. The full CDR3 is CASTQEVGTAAFF.

This clone was detected only a few times. The read falls 3 residues short of the CDR3 end, and the missing part is taken from the germline J gene. The genes are TRBV6-2 or TRBV6-3 and TRBJ1-1; D not resolved. The V end was cut by 7 bases, the J end by 6 bases, with 12 bases between. CDR1 and CDR2 (germline): MNHEY, SVGEGT. This CDR3 comprises 12 residues. The CDR3 bases that were read are TGTGCCAGCACTATCGGGTTCTCTGAA. Protein sequence: CASTIGFSE. The full CDR3 protein is CASTIGFSEAFF.

On this clone: Coverage ceases 3 residues before the CDR3 finishes, and the germline J gene fills in the end. This chain connects TRBV6-1 to TRBJ2-5; 12 nucleotides align to TRBD1. Germline loops: CDR1 MNHNS, CDR2 SASEGT. V shed 1 base and J 5 bases; nucleotides not matched to a gene: 11. This CDR3 comprises 18 residues. Incomplete CDR3 DNA: TGTGCCAGCAGTGAAGTAGAAGGGACAGGGGGCGTGTGGGAGACC. Translating gives CASSEVEGTGGVWET. Given in full, the CDR3 is CASSEVEGTGGVWETQYF.